This is a list of T cell receptor beta chains from one sample in a study of cytomegalovirus exposure and HLA in healthy donors. Libraries were prepared by immunoSEQ multiplex PCR; TCRdb keeps only in-frame clonotypes and omits some of them. This sample has approximately 100,000 clones; roughly 80% occur once, and the top ten carry roughly 5.6%. Input material: PBMCs. The source of these receptors is a female donor in good health and CMV-seropositive. The CDR3 runs from the conserved cysteine through the conserved F or W. A D gene is named only where the DNA matches it firmly. Size tells how often a clone was seen (once, few, many) or the class of an expanded clone, and some rows leave it out.

TRBD2,19,-,TRBJ2-1,TRBV28,CASSPKGWTSGRARDEQFF,TGTGCCAGCAGTCCAAAGGGGTGGACTAGCGGGAGGGCCAGGGATGAGCAGTTCTTC
TRBD2,16,-,TRBJ2-5,TRBV7-2,CASSFLAGVGRETQYF,TGTGCCAGCAGCTTTCTGGCGGGAGTTGGGAGAGAGACCCAGTACTTC
TRBD2,17,-,TRBJ2-3,TRBV7-3,CASSGTSGGTSTDTQYF,TGTGCCAGCAGTGGGACTAGCGGGGGGACTAGCACAGATACGCAGTATTTT
TRBD2,15,-,TRBJ2-3,TRBV5-4,CASSSARGSADTQYF,TGTGCCAGCAGCTCCGCGCGGGGGAGCGCAGATACGCAGTATTTT
TRBD2,15,-,TRBJ2-3,TRBV7-2,CASSLAAGVRGTQYF,TGTGCCAGCAGCTTAGCCGCGGGAGTAAGGGGTACGCAGTATTTT
TRBD1,14,-,TRBJ1-2,TRBV7-2,CASSLNRGSYGYTF,TGTGCCAGCAGCTTAAACAGGGGGTCCTATGGCTACACCTTC
TRBD1,15,-,TRBJ2-4,TRBV5-1,CASSFQGDSKNIQYF,TGCGCCAGCAGTTTTCAGGGGGATTCCAAAAACATTCAGTACTTC
TRBD1,17,-,TRBJ2-3,TRBV6-1,CASSEAGWDSTTDTQYF,TGTGCCAGCAGTGAAGCGGGGTGGGACAGCACCACAGATACGCAGTATTTT
TRBD1,16,-,TRBJ2-7,TRBV28,CASSSPGQGSSYEQYF,TGTGCCAGCAGTTCTCCGGGACAGGGGTCCTCCTACGAGCAGTACTTC
-,12,-,TRBJ2-7,TRBV11-1,CASSHGSYEQYF,TGTGCCAGCAGCCACGGCTCCTACGAGCAGTACTTC
TRBD1,19,once,TRBJ1-5,TRBV28,CASTRWRQGAGFGNQPQHF,TGTGCCAGCACCCGGTGGCGACAGGGGGCTGGTTTCGGCAATCAGCCCCAGCATTTT
TRBD2,13,-,TRBJ2-1,TRBV5-4,CASSLAGEGEQFF,TGTGCCAGCAGCCTAGCGGGAGAGGGTGAGCAGTTCTTC
-,12,-,TRBJ1-4,TRBV28,CASSLINEKLFF,TGTGCCAGCAGTTTAATAAATGAAAAACTGTTTTTT
-,16,-,TRBJ2-7,TRBV4-2,CASSQVPRQDSYEQYF,TGTGCCAGCAGCCAAGTCCCCAGACAGGACTCCTACGAGCAGTACTTC
-,13,once,TRBJ2-5,TRBV7-7,CASSSGQSETQYF,TGTGCTAGCAGCTCAGGACAATCCGAGACCCAGTACTTC
-,17,-,TRBJ2-4,TRBV1,CTSSQDGRGIAKNIQYF,TGCACCAGCAGCCAAGATGGCAGGGGAATAGCCAAAAACATTCAGTACTTC
-,13,-,TRBJ1-1,TRBV7-3,CASSLSRSTEAFF,TGTGCCAGCAGCTTATCTCGGAGCACTGAAGCTTTCTTT
-,11,few,TRBJ1-1,TRBV10-2,CASAGLGGAFF,TGCGCCAGCGCTGGCTTAGGGGGAGCTTTCTTT
-,12,-,TRBJ2-7,TRBV29-1,CSVEDHSYEQYF,TGCAGCGTTGAAGACCACTCCTACGAGCAGTACTTC
TRBD1,13,many,TRBJ2-7,TRBV4-1,CASSHGTDYEQYF,TGCGCCAGCAGCCACGGGACAGATTACGAGCAGTACTTC
-,14,-,TRBJ1-1,TRBV19,CASSRAAMNTEAFF,TGTGCCAGTAGTAGGGCAGCAATGAACACTGAAGCTTTCTTT
-,14,-,TRBJ1-1,TRBV5-1,CASSSDPGGTEAFF,TGCGCCAGCAGCTCTGACCCTGGAGGGACTGAAGCTTTCTTT
-,15,few,TRBJ2-3,TRBV6-1,CASRRDDMSTDTQYF,TGTGCCAGCAGGAGGGATGACATGAGCACAGATACGCAGTATTTT
TRBD1,14,-,TRBJ1-2,TRBV25-1,CASRGQGVAGGYTF,TGTGCCAGCAGGGGACAGGGTGTGGCCGGAGGCTACACCTTC
TRBD1,12,-,TRBJ2-1,TRBV7-2,CASRDRGPGQFF,TGTGCCAGCAGGGACAGGGGGCCAGGGCAGTTCTTC
-,15,-,TRBJ2-5,TRBV7-2,CASSARAGYQETQYF,TGTGCCAGCAGCGCAAGGGCGGGGTATCAAGAGACCCAGTACTTC
-,16,few,TRBJ1-3,TRBV6-6,CASSYGGTSSGNTIYF,TGTGCCAGCAGTTACGGAGGGACGAGCTCTGGAAACACCATATATTTT
TRBD1,16,-,TRBJ2-1,TRBV30,CAWSGDRDAFRNEQFF,TGTGCCTGGAGTGGGGACAGGGACGCCTTTCGGAATGAGCAGTTCTTC
TRBD1,15,-,TRBJ2-7,TRBV2,CASRDPGTVSYEQYF,TGTGCCAGCAGAGACCCAGGGACAGTCTCCTACGAGCAGTACTTC
-,13,-,TRBJ2-2,TRBV27,CASRTGVTGELFF,TGTGCCAGCAGGACGGGGGTAACCGGGGAGCTGTTTTTT
TRBD2,15,-,TRBJ2-1,TRBV6-1,CASRGQTSGNNEQFF,TGTGCCAGCCGGGGCCAAACTAGCGGTAACAATGAGCAGTTCTTC
-,15,-,TRBJ1-3,TRBV6-5,CASSFGAGTGNTIYF,TGTGCCAGCAGTTTCGGAGCGGGGACGGGAAACACCATATATTTT
-,14,-,TRBJ2-3,TRBV6-5,CASSEILDTDTQYF,TGTGCCAGCAGTGAAATCCTAGACACAGATACGCAGTATTTT
-,13,-,TRBJ1-1,TRBV25-1,CASSGTTNTEAFF,TGTGCCAGCAGTGGGACAACGAACACTGAAGCTTTCTTT
-,15,-,TRBJ1-4,TRBV7-3,CASRPRPRDARKLFF,TGTGCCAGCAGGCCCCGCCCTCGGGATGCCAGAAAACTGTTTTTT
TRBD2,15,-,TRBJ2-1,TRBV6-1,CASSGGSGSRNEQFF,TGTGCCAGCAGTGGAGGGAGCGGGAGCAGGAATGAGCAGTTCTTC
TRBD1,15,-,TRBJ2-7,TRBV6-5,CASRKAGTGIHEQYF,TGTGCCAGCAGGAAAGCCGGGACAGGGATTCACGAGCAGTACTTC
TRBD1,15,-,TRBJ1-1,TRBV9,CASSAGQNWNTEAFF,TGTGCCAGCAGCGCGGGACAGAACTGGAACACTGAAGCTTTCTTT
TRBD1,15,-,TRBJ1-2,TRBV5-1,CASSFREGASGGYTF,TGCGCCAGCAGCTTCCGGGAGGGGGCGTCGGGTGGCTACACCTTC
TRBD2,14,-,TRBJ2-2,TRBV5-1,CASRGLATTGELFF,TGCGCCAGCAGGGGACTAGCTACCACCGGGGAGCTGTTTTTT
-,16,-,TRBJ1-1,TRBV7-2,CASSSLGGGMNTEAFF,TGTGCCAGCAGCTCCCTTGGCGGGGGGATGAACACTGAAGCTTTCTTT
TRBD1,13,-,TRBJ2-5,TRBV5-8,CASVTGGVETQYF,TGTGCCAGTGTGACAGGGGGTGTGGAGACCCAGTACTTC
TRBD1,14,-,TRBJ1-2,TRBV5-1,CASSPRQGLGGYTF,TGCGCCAGCAGCCCCCGACAGGGGTTGGGTGGCTACACCTTC
-,13,-,TRBJ2-2,TRBV12-5,CASGLAPSGELFF,TGTGCTAGTGGTTTGGCACCCAGCGGGGAGCTGTTTTTT
-,16,-,TRBJ1-3,TRBV5-1,CASSLQGQDSGNTIYF,TGCGCCAGCAGCCTGCAGGGGCAGGACTCTGGAAACACCATATATTTT
-,13,-,TRBJ2-1,TRBV29-1,CSVGDDSYNEQFF,TGCAGCGTAGGGGATGACTCCTACAATGAGCAGTTCTTC
-,11,-,TRBJ1-1,TRBV19,CASSGSTEAFF,TGTGCCAGTAGTGGCAGCACTGAAGCTTTCTTT